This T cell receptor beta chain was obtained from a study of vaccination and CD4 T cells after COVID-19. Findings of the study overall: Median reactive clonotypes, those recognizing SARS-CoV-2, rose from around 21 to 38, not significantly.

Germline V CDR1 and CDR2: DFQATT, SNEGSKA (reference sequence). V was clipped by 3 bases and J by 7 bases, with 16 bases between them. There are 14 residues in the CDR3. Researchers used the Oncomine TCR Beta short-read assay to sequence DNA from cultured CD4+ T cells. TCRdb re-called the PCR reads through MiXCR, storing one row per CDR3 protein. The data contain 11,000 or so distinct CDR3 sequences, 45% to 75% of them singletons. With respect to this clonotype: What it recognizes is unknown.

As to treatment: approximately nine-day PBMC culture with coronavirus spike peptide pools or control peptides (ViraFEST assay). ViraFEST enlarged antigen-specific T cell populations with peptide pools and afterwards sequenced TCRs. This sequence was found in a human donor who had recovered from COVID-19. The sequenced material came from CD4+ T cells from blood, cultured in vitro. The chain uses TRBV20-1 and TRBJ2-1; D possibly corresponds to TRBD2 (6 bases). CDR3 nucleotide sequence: TGCAGTGCTAGGATCTTTTGGGAGGAGAATGAGCAGTTCTTC. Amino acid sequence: CSARIFWEENEQFF.